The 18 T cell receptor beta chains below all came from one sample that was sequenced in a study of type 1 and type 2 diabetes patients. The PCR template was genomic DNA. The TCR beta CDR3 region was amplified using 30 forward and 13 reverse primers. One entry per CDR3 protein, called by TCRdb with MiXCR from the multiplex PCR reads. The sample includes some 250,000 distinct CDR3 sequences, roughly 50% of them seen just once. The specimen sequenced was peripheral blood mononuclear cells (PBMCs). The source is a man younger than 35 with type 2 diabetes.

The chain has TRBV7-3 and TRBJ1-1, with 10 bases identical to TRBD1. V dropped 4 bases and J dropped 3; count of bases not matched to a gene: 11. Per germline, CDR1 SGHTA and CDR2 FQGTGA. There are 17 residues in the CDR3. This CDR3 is CASSWGTGASRDTEAFF. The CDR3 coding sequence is TGTGCCAGCAGCTGGGGGACAGGGGCTTCGAGGGACACTGAAGCTTTCTTT.

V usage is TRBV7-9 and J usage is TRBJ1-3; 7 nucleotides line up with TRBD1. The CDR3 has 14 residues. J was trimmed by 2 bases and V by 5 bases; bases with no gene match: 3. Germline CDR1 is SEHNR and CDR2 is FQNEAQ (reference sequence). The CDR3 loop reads CASSETGAGNTIYF. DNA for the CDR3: TGTGCCAGCAGCGAAACAGGGGCTGGAAACACCATATATTTT.

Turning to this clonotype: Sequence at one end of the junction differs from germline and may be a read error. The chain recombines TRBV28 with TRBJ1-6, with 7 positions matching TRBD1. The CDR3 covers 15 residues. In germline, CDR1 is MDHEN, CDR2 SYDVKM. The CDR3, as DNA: TGTGCCAGCAGCCCGCCCGGGACAGCTAATTCATCCCTCCACTTT. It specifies CASSPPGTANSSLHF.

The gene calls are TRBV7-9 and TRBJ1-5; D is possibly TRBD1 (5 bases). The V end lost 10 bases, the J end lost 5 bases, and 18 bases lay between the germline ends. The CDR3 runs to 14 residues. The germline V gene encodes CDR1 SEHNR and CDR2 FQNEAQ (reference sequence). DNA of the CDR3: TGTGCCACTTCGCTTTCAACAGGAGATCAGCCCCAGCATTTT. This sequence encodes CATSLSTGDQPQHF.

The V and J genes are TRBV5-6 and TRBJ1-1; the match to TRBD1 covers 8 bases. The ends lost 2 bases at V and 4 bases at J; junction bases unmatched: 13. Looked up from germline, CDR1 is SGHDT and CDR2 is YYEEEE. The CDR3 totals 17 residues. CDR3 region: CASSLYRGMRSGTEAFF. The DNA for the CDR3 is TGTGCCAGCAGCTTATACAGGGGGATGAGGTCAGGCACTGAAGCTTTCTTT.

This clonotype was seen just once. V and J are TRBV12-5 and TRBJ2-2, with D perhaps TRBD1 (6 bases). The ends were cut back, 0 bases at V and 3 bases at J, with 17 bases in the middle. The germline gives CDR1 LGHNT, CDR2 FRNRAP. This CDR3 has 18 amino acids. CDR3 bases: TGTGCTAGTGGTTTGGTACCAGGGGACGAGCTTTACACCGGGGAGCTGTTTTTT. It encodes CASGLVPGDELYTGELFF.

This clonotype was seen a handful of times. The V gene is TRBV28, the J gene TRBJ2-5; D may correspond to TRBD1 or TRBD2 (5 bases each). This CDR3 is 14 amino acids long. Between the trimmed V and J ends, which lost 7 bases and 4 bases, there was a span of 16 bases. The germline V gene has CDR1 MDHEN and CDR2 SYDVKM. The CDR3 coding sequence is TGTGCCAGCACCTTAGGAGGACATAGAGAGACCCAGTACTTC. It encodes CASTLGGHRETQYF.

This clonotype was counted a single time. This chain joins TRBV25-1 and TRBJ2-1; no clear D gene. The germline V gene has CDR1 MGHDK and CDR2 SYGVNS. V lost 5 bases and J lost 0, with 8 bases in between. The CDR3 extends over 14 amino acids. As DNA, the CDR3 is TGTGCCAGCAGTTCGTTAAGCTCCTACAATGAGCAGTTCTTC. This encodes CASSSLSSYNEQFF.

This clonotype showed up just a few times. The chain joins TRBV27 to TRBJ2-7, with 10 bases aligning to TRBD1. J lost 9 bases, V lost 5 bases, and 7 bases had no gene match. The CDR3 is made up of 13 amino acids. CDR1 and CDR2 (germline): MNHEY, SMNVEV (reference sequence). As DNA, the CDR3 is TGTGCCAGCAGTCCGACCGGGACAGGGGTGCAGTACTTC. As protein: CASSPTGTGVQYF.

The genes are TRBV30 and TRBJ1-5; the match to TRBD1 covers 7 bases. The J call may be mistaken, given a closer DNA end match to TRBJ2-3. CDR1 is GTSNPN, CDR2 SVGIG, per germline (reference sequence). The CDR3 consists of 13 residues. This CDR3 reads CAWSPTGRQPQYF. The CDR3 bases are TGTGCCTGGAGTCCGACAGGGCGGCAGCCCCAGTATTTT.

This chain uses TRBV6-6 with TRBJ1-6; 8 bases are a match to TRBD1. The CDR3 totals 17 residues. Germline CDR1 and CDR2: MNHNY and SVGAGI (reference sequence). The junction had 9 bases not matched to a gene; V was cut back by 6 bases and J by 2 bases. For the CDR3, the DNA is TGTGCCAGCAGCCCCTCGGACAGGGACCCCTATAATTCACCCCTCCACTTT. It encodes CASSPSDRDPYNSPLHF.

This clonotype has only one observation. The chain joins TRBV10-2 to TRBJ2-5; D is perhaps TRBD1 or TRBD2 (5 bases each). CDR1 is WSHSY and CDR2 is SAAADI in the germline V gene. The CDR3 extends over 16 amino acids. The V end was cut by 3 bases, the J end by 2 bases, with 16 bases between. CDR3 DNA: TGCGCCAGCAGTGAACCCGACCGGGACGGTCAAGAGACCCAGTACTTC. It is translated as CASSEPDRDGQETQYF.

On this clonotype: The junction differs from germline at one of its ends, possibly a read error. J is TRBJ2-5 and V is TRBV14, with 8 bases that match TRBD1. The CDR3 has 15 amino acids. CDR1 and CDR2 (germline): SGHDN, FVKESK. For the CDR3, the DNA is TGTGCCAACAGCCAAGCAGGGGGCGCGGTAAAGACCCAGTACTTC. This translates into CANSQAGGAVKTQYF.

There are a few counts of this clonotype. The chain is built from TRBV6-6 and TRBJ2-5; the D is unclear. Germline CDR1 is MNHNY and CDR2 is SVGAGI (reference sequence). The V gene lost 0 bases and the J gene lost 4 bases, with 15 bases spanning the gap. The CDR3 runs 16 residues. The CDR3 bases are TGTGCCAGCAGTTACTCCCCCCAAGGGTTGGCAGAGACCCAGTACTTC. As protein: CASSYSPQGLAETQYF.

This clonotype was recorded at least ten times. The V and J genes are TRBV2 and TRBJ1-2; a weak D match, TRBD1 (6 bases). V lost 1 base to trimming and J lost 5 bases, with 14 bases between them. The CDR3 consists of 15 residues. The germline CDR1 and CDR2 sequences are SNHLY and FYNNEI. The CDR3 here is CASSEDRTDLYGYTF. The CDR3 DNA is TGTGCCAGCAGTGAAGATCGGACAGACCTTTATGGCTACACCTTC.

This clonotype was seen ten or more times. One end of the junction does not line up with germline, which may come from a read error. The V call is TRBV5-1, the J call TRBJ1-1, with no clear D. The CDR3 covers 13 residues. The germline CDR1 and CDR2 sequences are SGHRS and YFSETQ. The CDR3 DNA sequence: TGTGCCAGCAGCTTGGAGGGAAACACTGAAGCTTTCTTT. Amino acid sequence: CASSLEGNTEAFF.

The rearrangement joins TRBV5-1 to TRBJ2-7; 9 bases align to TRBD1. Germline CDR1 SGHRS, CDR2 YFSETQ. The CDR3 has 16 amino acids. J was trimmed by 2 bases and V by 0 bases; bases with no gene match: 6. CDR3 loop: CASSLGDTGGAYEQYF. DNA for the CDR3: TGCGCCAGCAGCTTGGGGGATACAGGGGGCGCCTACGAGCAGTACTTC. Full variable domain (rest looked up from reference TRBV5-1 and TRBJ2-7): KAGVTQTPRYLIKTRGQQVTLSCSPISGHRSVSWYQQTPGQGLQFLFEYFSETQRNKGNFPGRFSGRQFSNSRSEMNVSTLELGDSALYLCASSLGDTGGAYEQYFGPGTRLTVT.

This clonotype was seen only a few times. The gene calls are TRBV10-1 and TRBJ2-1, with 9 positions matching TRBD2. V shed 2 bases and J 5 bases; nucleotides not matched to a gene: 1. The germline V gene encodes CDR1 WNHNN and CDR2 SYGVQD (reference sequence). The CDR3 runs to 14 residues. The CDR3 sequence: CASSERLADNEQFF. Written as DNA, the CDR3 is TGCGCCAGCAGTGAGCGACTAGCGGACAATGAGCAGTTCTTC.